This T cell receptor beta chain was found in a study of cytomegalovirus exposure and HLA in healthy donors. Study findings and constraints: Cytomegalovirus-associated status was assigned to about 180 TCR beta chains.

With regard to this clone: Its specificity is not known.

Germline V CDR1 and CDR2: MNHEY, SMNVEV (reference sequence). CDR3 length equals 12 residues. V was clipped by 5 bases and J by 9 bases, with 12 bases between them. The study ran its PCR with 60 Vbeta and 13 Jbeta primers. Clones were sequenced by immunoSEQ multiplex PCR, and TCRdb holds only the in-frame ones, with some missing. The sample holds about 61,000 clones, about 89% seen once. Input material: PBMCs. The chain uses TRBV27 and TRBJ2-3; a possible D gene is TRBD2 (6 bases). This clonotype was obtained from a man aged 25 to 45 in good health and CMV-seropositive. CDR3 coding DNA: TGTGCCAGCAGTCCTCCGGAGGGAACGCAGTATTTT. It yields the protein CASSPPEGTQYF.